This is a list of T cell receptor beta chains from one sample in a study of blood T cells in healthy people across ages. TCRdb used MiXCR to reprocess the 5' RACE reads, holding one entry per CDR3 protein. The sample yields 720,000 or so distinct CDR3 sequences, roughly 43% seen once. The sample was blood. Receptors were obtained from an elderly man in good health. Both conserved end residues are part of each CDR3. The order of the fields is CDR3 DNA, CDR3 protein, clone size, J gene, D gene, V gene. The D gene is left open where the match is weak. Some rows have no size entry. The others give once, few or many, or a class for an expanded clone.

DNA: TGTGCCGGCAGCACCCGGACAGGGGGCGCCGACAATGAGCAGTTCTTC; CDR3: CAGSTRTGGADNEQFF; size: -; J: TRBJ2-1; D: TRBD1; V: TRBV9
DNA: TGCGCCAGCAGCCGAACCCAATTAGGATATAGCTCTGGGGCCAACGTCCTGACTTTC; CDR3: CASSRTQLGYSSGANVLTF; size: few; J: TRBJ2-6; D: -; V: TRBV4-3
DNA: TGTGCCAGCGGCCAGCGGGGGGACTACAATGAGCAGTTCTTC; CDR3: CASGQRGDYNEQFF; size: -; J: TRBJ2-1; D: TRBD2; V: TRBV27
DNA: TGCGCCAGCAGTGAAGAGGGCAAGACGAATGAGCAGTTCTTC; CDR3: CASSEEGKTNEQFF; size: -; J: TRBJ2-1; D: -; V: TRBV10-2
DNA: TGCAGTGCTAGAGAAACGGGGAATAAGTCACCCCTCCACTTT; CDR3: CSARETGNKSPLHF; size: -; J: TRBJ1-6; D: -; V: TRBV20-1
DNA: TGTGCCAGCAGTTCCAAGACTAGCGGGAGGGGGCCTTGGGATACGCAGTATTTT; CDR3: CASSSKTSGRGPWDTQYF; size: few; J: TRBJ2-3; D: TRBD2; V: TRBV28
DNA: TGTGCCAGCACCCGAGAAGGCTCTGGGGCCAACGTCCTGACTTTC; CDR3: CASTREGSGANVLTF; size: -; J: TRBJ2-6; D: -; V: TRBV2
DNA: TGTGCCAGCAGCGCCCCGGGACTAGCGAAAAGATCCACAGGCAATGAGCAGTTCTTC; CDR3: CASSAPGLAKRSTGNEQFF; size: -; J: TRBJ2-1; D: TRBD2; V: TRBV7-2
DNA: TGTGCCACCAGCAGGGCCCACGTATGCGGCCAGGGCTATGAGCAGTTCTTC; CDR3: CATSRAHVCGQGYEQFF; size: few; J: TRBJ2-1; D: -; V: TRBV15
DNA: TGTGCCAGCAGTGCGGACCATAATTCACCCCTCCACTTT; CDR3: CASSADHNSPLHF; size: few; J: TRBJ1-6; D: -; V: TRBV6-2/TRBV6-3
DNA: TGCAGTGCTAGAGTGCCGGGAATGGATGAAAAACCGTTTTTT; CDR3: CSARVPGMDEKPFF; size: once; J: TRBJ1-4; D: -; V: TRBV20-1
DNA: TGTGCCAGCAGCTTGGACAGGGGGCTCACCGGGGAGCTGTTTTTT; CDR3: CASSLDRGLTGELFF; size: once; J: TRBJ2-2; D: TRBD1; V: TRBV5-6
DNA: TGTGCCAGCTCTCAAGAGGGACTAGCCAACAATGAGCAGTTCTTC; CDR3: CASSQEGLANNEQFF; size: -; J: TRBJ2-1; D: TRBD2; V: TRBV6-4
DNA: TGTGCCAGCTCACTGAGCCAGCGGGATAACAATGAGCAGTTCTTC; CDR3: CASSLSQRDNNEQFF; size: many; J: TRBJ2-1; D: TRBD2; V: TRBV18
DNA: TGTGCCAGCAGGGGTAGCGGGAGACCCTACGAGCAGTACTTC; CDR3: CASRGSGRPYEQYF; size: -; J: TRBJ2-7; D: TRBD2; V: TRBV28
DNA: TGTGCCAGCAGGGGACAGGGGTACTCCTACGAGCAGTACTTC; CDR3: CASRGQGYSYEQYF; size: many; J: TRBJ2-7; D: TRBD1; V: TRBV7-2
DNA: TGTGCCAGCAGCCTCAGGAGGTACAATGAGCAGTTCTTC; CDR3: CASSLRRYNEQFF; size: few; J: TRBJ2-1; D: -; V: TRBV6-2/TRBV6-3
DNA: TGTGCCACCAGTGCCCCCGGGAGCACAGATACGCAGTATTTT; CDR3: CATSAPGSTDTQYF; size: once; J: TRBJ2-3; D: -; V: TRBV24-1
DNA: TGCAGCGTTGAAGTCGGGCCTGGGGGATACAATGAGCAGTTCTTC; CDR3: CSVEVGPGGYNEQFF; size: -; J: TRBJ2-1; D: -; V: TRBV29-1
DNA: TGCGCCAGCAGCAGACTACTAGCGGGAGGGCGCTATGAAGAGACCCAGTACTTC; CDR3: CASSRLLAGGRYEETQYF; size: -; J: TRBJ2-5; D: TRBD2; V: TRBV5-1
DNA: TGCAGTGCCCGCATGCTACGACAGGGGAGGGGTAGCAATCAGCCCCAGCATTTT; CDR3: CSARMLRQGRGSNQPQHF; size: -; J: TRBJ1-5; D: TRBD1; V: TRBV20-1
DNA: TGTGCCAGCAGTTTCCTAGCGTCAAGCACAGATACGCAGTATTTT; CDR3: CASSFLASSTDTQYF; size: -; J: TRBJ2-3; D: -; V: TRBV6-2/TRBV6-3
DNA: TGCGCCAGCAGCTTTTCGGGACAGGTTGGTAGGGATACGCAGTATTTT; CDR3: CASSFSGQVGRDTQYF; size: few; J: TRBJ2-3; D: TRBD1; V: TRBV5-1
DNA: TGTGCCAGCAGTTACTTCCGGACTAGCGGAGCTAGCACAGATACGCAGTATTTT; CDR3: CASSYFRTSGASTDTQYF; size: -; J: TRBJ2-3; D: TRBD2; V: TRBV6-2/TRBV6-3
DNA: TGTGCCAGCAGTACATCCGGGACAGGGGAGACTGAAGCTTTCTTT; CDR3: CASSTSGTGETEAFF; size: -; J: TRBJ1-1; D: TRBD1; V: TRBV6-5
DNA: TGCGCCAGCAGCCAGTCAAGACTAGCGGGGGGGCTAGCAGATACGCAGTATTTT; CDR3: CASSQSRLAGGLADTQYF; size: few; J: TRBJ2-3; D: TRBD2; V: TRBV4-3
DNA: TGTGCCAGCAGTGACAGGGGGGAGCAGTACTTC; CDR3: CASSDRGEQYF; size: -; J: TRBJ2-7; D: TRBD1; V: TRBV6-2/TRBV6-3
DNA: TGCAGTGCTAGAGTCCCCAATCTTCACGGCTACACCTTC; CDR3: CSARVPNLHGYTF; size: few; J: TRBJ1-2; D: -; V: TRBV20-1
DNA: TGTGCCAGCAGCCCCTTAGGGGGCCGGGTGAACACTGAAGCTTTCTTT; CDR3: CASSPLGGRVNTEAFF; size: -; J: TRBJ1-1; D: TRBD1; V: TRBV12-3/TRBV12-4
DNA: TGTGCCAGCATAACCTCGGGCAGGGGGGTGTTTAATGACTTCACCGGGGAGCTGTTTTTT; CDR3: CASITSGRGVFNDFTGELFF; size: few; J: TRBJ2-2; D: -; V: TRBV6-1
DNA: TGTGCCAGCAGCCAAGGGACTAGCGGGGGGGCCGACTACAATGAGCAGTTCTTC; CDR3: CASSQGTSGGADYNEQFF; size: -; J: TRBJ2-1; D: TRBD2; V: TRBV9
DNA: TGTGCCAGCAGCTTTCGACAGGGGGCGACTGAAGCTTTCTTT; CDR3: CASSFRQGATEAFF; size: few; J: TRBJ1-1; D: TRBD1; V: TRBV7-2
DNA: TGTGCCAGCAGACAGGGCCCGAACACTGAAGCTTTCTTT; CDR3: CASRQGPNTEAFF; size: many; J: TRBJ1-1; D: -; V: TRBV27
DNA: TGTACCACCAGCAGAGTTAGACCTAGCGGGGGGGCTCTACCCAAAAACATTCAGTACTTC; CDR3: CTTSRVRPSGGALPKNIQYF; size: -; J: TRBJ2-4; D: TRBD2; V: TRBV15
DNA: TGTGCCAGCAGCTTTTCCTTGACAGGGGCCTACGAGCAGTACTTC; CDR3: CASSFSLTGAYEQYF; size: many; J: TRBJ2-7; D: TRBD1; V: TRBV7-8